This TCR beta chain is from a study of shared clonotypes between healthy human individuals. Each PCR replicate from the sorted subsets contained around 0.2 ug DNA, which is tens of thousands of T cell genomes. Measured with immunoSEQ multiplex PCR; TCRdb has only the in-frame clones, and not every one. Among a few million clones listed, over 85% were seen once. Germline CDR1 reads SGHDN; CDR2 reads FVKESK. Trimming at V came to 2 bases and at J to 7 bases, leaving 3 bases not matched to a gene. This CDR3 is 14 amino acids long. The sample taken for sequencing was naive CD4+ T cells from PBMCs. Indicated subset: CD45RA+ positively selected. V and J are TRBV14 and TRBJ2-7, with 12 positions matching TRBD1. This clonotype was sampled from a man between 18 and 35 years old in good health. Some clones in this sample may be carry-over from other donors' samples. The CDR3 is CASSQPGQGAEQYF. CDR3 in DNA: TGTGCCAGCAGCCAACCGGGACAGGGGGCAGAGCAGTACTTC.